The T cell receptor beta chain under discussion was sequenced for a study of radiotherapy plus CTLA-4 blockade in lung cancer. At the level of the study: Of the patients, 15% to 20% showed objective responses and about 29% attained disease control.

Chemo-refractory metastatic non-small-cell lung cancer patients were treated with focal radiation plus CTLA-4 blockade with ipilimumab. Germline loops: CDR1 MDHEN, CDR2 SYDVKM. With V trimmed by 4 bases and J by 7 bases, 9 bases remained unmatched. The CDR3 has 17 residues. The repertoire was sequenced with immunoSEQ multiplex PCR; TCRdb's copy has only in-frame clones and lacks some. Here the sample spans under 110,000 clones, roughly 84% being singletons. General study points: In blood, early T cell clone dynamics reportedly predicted response best, together with interferon-beta. Some TCR clones had been derived from tumors. These clones expanded in peripheral blood after radiotherapy plus ipilimumab.

Regarding this clone: Its target is unknown.

This sample comprised peripheral blood, obtained from a patient treated with radiotherapy plus ipilimumab. The chain uses TRBV28 and TRBJ1-6; 11 bases line up with TRBD1. This receptor was identified in a human donor with non-small cell lung cancer that progressed on radiotherapy plus ipilimumab. Some clones in this sample may be carry-over from other donors' samples. The CDR3: CASSSGTGGFGNSPLHF. The CDR3 nucleotides are TGTGCCAGCAGTTCCGGGACAGGGGGGTTTGGGAATTCACCCCTCCACTTT.